This is a list of T cell receptor beta chains from one sample in a study of cytomegalovirus exposure and HLA in healthy donors. Libraries were prepared by immunoSEQ multiplex PCR; TCRdb keeps only in-frame clonotypes and omits some of them. The sample records about 84,000 clones, 55% to 65% being singletons. The source material was PBMCs. The source is a woman between 40 and 55 years old in good health and CMV-seropositive. The CDR3 runs from the conserved cysteine through the conserved F or W. Fields, in order: V gene, clone size, J gene, D gene, CDR3 protein, CDR3 DNA. A D gene is named only where the DNA matches it firmly. Clone size appears in some rows only: once, few, many, or a class for an expanded clone.

V gene: TRBV7-9; clone size: -; J gene: TRBJ1-5; D gene: TRBD1; CDR3 protein: CASSSTETGEVDNQPQHF; CDR3 DNA: TGTGCCAGCAGTTCCACAGAAACAGGGGAGGTGGACAATCAGCCCCAGCATTTT
V gene: TRBV11-1; clone size: -; J gene: TRBJ2-1; D gene: TRBD1; CDR3 protein: CASSDTGTGNNEQFF; CDR3 DNA: TGTGCCAGCAGCGATACCGGGACAGGGAACAATGAGCAGTTCTTC
V gene: TRBV7-9; clone size: -; J gene: TRBJ2-1; D gene: -; CDR3 protein: CASSFPASDHNEQFF; CDR3 DNA: TGTGCCAGCAGCTTTCCTGCTAGCGACCACAATGAGCAGTTCTTC
V gene: TRBV7-2; clone size: -; J gene: TRBJ1-1; D gene: -; CDR3 protein: CASSLNQGNTEAFF; CDR3 DNA: TGTGCCAGCAGCTTAAACCAGGGAAACACTGAAGCTTTCTTT
V gene: TRBV6-1; clone size: -; J gene: TRBJ2-1; D gene: -; CDR3 protein: CASSHVSSYNEQFF; CDR3 DNA: TGTGCCAGCAGTCACGTGAGCTCCTACAATGAGCAGTTCTTC
V gene: TRBV10-1; clone size: many; J gene: TRBJ1-1; D gene: TRBD1; CDR3 protein: CASSEYRGYEAFF; CDR3 DNA: TGCGCCAGCAGTGAGTACAGGGGCTATGAAGCTTTCTTT
V gene: TRBV7-2; clone size: -; J gene: TRBJ2-2; D gene: -; CDR3 protein: CASSKQGIAGELFF; CDR3 DNA: TGTGCCAGCAGCAAACAGGGTATCGCCGGGGAGCTGTTTTTT
V gene: TRBV10-3; clone size: -; J gene: TRBJ1-2; D gene: -; CDR3 protein: CAITANLANYGYTF; CDR3 DNA: TGTGCCATCACGGCAAATCTAGCTAACTATGGCTACACCTTC
V gene: TRBV7-2; clone size: -; J gene: TRBJ2-5; D gene: -; CDR3 protein: CASSPPGLVWETQYF; CDR3 DNA: TGTGCCAGCAGCCCTCCGGGGTTAGTATGGGAGACCCAGTACTTC
V gene: TRBV18; clone size: -; J gene: TRBJ1-3; D gene: -; CDR3 protein: CASSPGGAGRSGNTIYF; CDR3 DNA: TGTGCCAGCTCACCAGGGGGGGCAGGACGCTCTGGAAACACCATATATTTT
V gene: TRBV25-1; clone size: few; J gene: TRBJ2-1; D gene: TRBD1; CDR3 protein: CASSETGDHRNEQFF; CDR3 DNA: TGTGCCAGCAGTGAGACAGGGGATCATCGCAATGAGCAGTTCTTC
V gene: TRBV4-3; clone size: -; J gene: TRBJ2-2; D gene: -; CDR3 protein: CASRRQTAGELFF; CDR3 DNA: TGCGCCAGCCGACGACAGACCGCCGGGGAGCTGTTTTTT
V gene: TRBV5-1; clone size: -; J gene: TRBJ2-5; D gene: TRBD1; CDR3 protein: CASSYGTGGKETQYF; CDR3 DNA: TGCGCCAGCAGCTACGGGACAGGGGGCAAAGAGACCCAGTACTTC
V gene: TRBV5-1; clone size: -; J gene: TRBJ2-5; D gene: -; CDR3 protein: CASSLVVAGGEETQYF; CDR3 DNA: TGCGCCAGCAGCTTGGTGGTAGCAGGAGGGGAAGAGACCCAGTACTTC
V gene: TRBV9; clone size: -; J gene: TRBJ1-3; D gene: -; CDR3 protein: CASSVDSQDSSGNTIYF; CDR3 DNA: TGTGCCAGCAGCGTAGACTCGCAGGACAGCTCTGGAAACACCATATATTTT
V gene: TRBV9; clone size: -; J gene: TRBJ2-1; D gene: TRBD1; CDR3 protein: CASSVSGTGANNEQFF; CDR3 DNA: TGTGCCAGCAGCGTTTCCGGGACAGGGGCCAACAATGAGCAGTTCTTC
V gene: TRBV9; clone size: few; J gene: TRBJ2-3; D gene: TRBD2; CDR3 protein: CASKREWGTDTQYF; CDR3 DNA: TGTGCCAGTAAGCGGGAGTGGGGCACAGATACGCAGTATTTT
V gene: TRBV2; clone size: once; J gene: TRBJ2-5; D gene: TRBD2; CDR3 protein: CASSEVLAGMGETQYF; CDR3 DNA: TGTGCCAGCAGTGAAGTACTAGCGGGAATGGGAGAGACCCAGTACTTC
V gene: TRBV19; clone size: once; J gene: TRBJ2-1; D gene: TRBD2; CDR3 protein: CASTSRGLAGGDEQFF; CDR3 DNA: TGTGCCAGTACCTCCAGGGGCCTAGCGGGAGGGGATGAGCAGTTCTTC
V gene: TRBV7-2; clone size: -; J gene: TRBJ2-7; D gene: -; CDR3 protein: CASSLLEKQYF; CDR3 DNA: TGTGCCAGCAGCTTATTAGAGAAGCAGTACTTC
V gene: TRBV19; clone size: -; J gene: TRBJ2-2; D gene: -; CDR3 protein: CASARGGDTGELFF; CDR3 DNA: TGTGCCAGTGCCAGGGGTGGGGACACCGGGGAGCTGTTTTTT
V gene: TRBV4-3; clone size: -; J gene: TRBJ1-1; D gene: -; CDR3 protein: CASSRYRDTEAFF; CDR3 DNA: TGCGCCAGCAGCCGTTACAGGGACACTGAAGCTTTCTTT
V gene: TRBV11-3; clone size: few; J gene: TRBJ2-5; D gene: TRBD1; CDR3 protein: CASSSPDRDETQYF; CDR3 DNA: TGTGCCAGCAGCTCCCCGGACAGGGACGAGACCCAGTACTTC